This T cell receptor (beta chain) was observed in a study of CD4 T cell repertoires in COVID-19. Study-level background: Other coronavirus spike proteins restimulated relabeled CFSE-low cells expanded with IL-2 for approximately ten days. Study-wide results and limits: Sharing of several most expanded SARS-CoV-2-reactive clonotypes across memory subsets suggested intraclonal diversification. In SARS-CoV and/or HKU1 spike cultures, between roughly 6 and 26% of SARS-CoV-2 clonotypes reappeared.

This table comes from immunoSEQ multiplex PCR, and its TCRdb copy is limited to in-frame clones, with some not included. The table records roughly 23,000 clones, about nine tenths of them present only once. The memory T cells were sequenced right after ex vivo isolation, without culture. On this clone itself: What it binds is unknown.

V gave up 5 bases and J gave up 4 bases, with 14 bases separating them. The CDR3 length is 14 residues. Germline V gene lookup returns CDR1 WNHNN and CDR2 SYGVQD (reference sequence). This clonotype was sampled from a human donor who had COVID-19. Sample: central memory CD4+ T cells from blood, taken before the COVID-19 pandemic. The chain combines TRBV10-1 with TRBJ2-5; D may be TRBD1 (5 bases). As DNA, the CDR3 is TGCGCCAGCAGTCCTCAGGGAATTTCAGAGACCCAGTACTTC. Protein product: CASSPQGISETQYF.